Presented here are 20 T cell receptor beta chains from one specimen sequenced in a study of OX40 agonist ivuxolimab in advanced cancers. Profiling relied on immunoSEQ multiplex PCR, and the TCRdb table lists in-frame clones only, not all of them. The table lists about 48,000 clones, about 90% of them singletons. This specimen was CD4+ or CD8+ T cells sorted from blood, taken in a trial of the OX40 agonist ivuxolimab. These receptors all come from an adult with an advanced solid tumor such as melanoma, head and neck, liver or kidney cancer.

The chain joins TRBV7-9 to TRBJ2-3; weak D call: TRBD2 (6 bases). The CDR3 extends over 15 amino acids. Trimming took off 3 bases at V and 1 base at J, with 11 bases between the two ends. Germline CDR1 and CDR2: SEHNR and FQNEAQ (reference sequence). The CDR3, as DNA: TGTGCCAGCAGCTTGTACGGGGGACGCACAGATACGCAGTATTTT. It specifies CASSLYGGRTDTQYF.

The V call is TRBV2, the J call TRBJ2-7, with TRBD2 as a possible D gene (6 bases). V was clipped by 8 bases and J by 2 bases, with 19 bases between them. The CDR3 has 15 amino acids. Germline CDR1 reads SNHLY; CDR2 reads FYNNEI. The CDR3 nucleotides are TGTGCCAGCTTTACCTCACGGGAGAGCGCCTACGAGCAGTACTTC. It specifies CASFTSRESAYEQYF.

This sequence joins TRBV29-1 and TRBJ2-5; D possibly corresponds to TRBD2 (5 bases). This CDR3 has 12 amino acids. Germline CDR1 and CDR2: SQVTM and ANQGSEA. Trimming shortened V by 3 bases and J by 5 bases, and 10 bases separated the two germline ends. DNA of the CDR3: TGCAGCGTTGACGGGGAGCGGGAGACCCAGTACTTC. Amino acid sequence: CSVDGERETQYF.

The rearrangement links TRBV27 to TRBJ2-5; D perhaps matches TRBD2 (7 bases). V was cut by 2 bases and J by 0 bases, with 13 bases left in between. The V gene's germline CDR1 is MNHEY and CDR2 SMNVEV (reference sequence). The length of the CDR3 is 16 residues. CDR3 residues: CASSLRGAGNQETQYF. The CDR3 coding sequence is TGTGCCAGCAGTTTACGGGGGGCCGGGAACCAAGAGACCCAGTACTTC.

The rearrangement joins TRBV5-4 to TRBJ1-2; the D is unclear. CDR3 length: 16 amino acids. Trimming took 2 bases from V and 4 from J, leaving 18 bases between them. CDR1 and CDR2 from the germline V gene are SGHNT and YYREEE (reference sequence). CDR3 region: CASSFNMDAWGYGYTF. The DNA for the CDR3 is TGTGCCAGCAGCTTCAATATGGACGCCTGGGGCTATGGCTACACCTTC. Variable domain in full (rest from reference TRBV5-4 and TRBJ1-2): ETGVTQSPTHLIKTRGQQVTLRCSSQSGHNTVSWYQQALGQGPQFIFQYYREEENGRGNFPPRFSGLQFPNYSSELNVNALELDDSALYLCASSFNMDAWGYGYTFGSGTRLTVV.

V gene TRBV5-6 combines with J gene TRBJ2-1, with D possibly matching TRBD2 (5 bases). V shed 0 bases and J shed 0 bases, with 7 bases lying between them. The length of the CDR3 is 15 residues. CDR1 is SGHDT and CDR2 is YYEEEE in the germline V gene. CDR3 DNA: TGTGCCAGCAGCTTGGGAACTAGCTCCTACAATGAGCAGTTCTTC. Its protein is CASSLGTSSYNEQFF. The full variable domain, in which reference TRBV5-6 and TRBJ2-1 provide the parts outside the CDR3, is DAGVTQSPTHLIKTRGQQVTLRCSPKSGHDTVSWYQQALGQGPQFIFQYYEEEERQRGNFPDRFSGHQFPNYSSELNVNALLLGDSALYLCASSLGTSSYNEQFFGPGTRLTVL.

This clone was seen once. The chain links TRBV25-1 to TRBJ1-1, with unresolved D. Trimming removed 6 bases at V and 0 bases at J, with 5 bases between. Germline V gives CDR1 MGHDK, CDR2 SYGVNS. The CDR3 runs to 12 residues. CDR3 nucleotides: TGTGCCAGCAGACTAATGAACACTGAAGCTTTCTTT. Translated: CASRLMNTEAFF.

J is TRBJ2-7 and V is TRBV13; D possibly uses TRBD1 or TRBD2 (5 bases each). Germline V CDR1 and CDR2: PRHDT, FYEKMQ (reference sequence). V was shortened by 2 bases and J by 3 bases, with 14 bases between the two germline ends. This CDR3 is built from 15 residues. Here the CDR3 reads CASSLSPGTDYEQYF. The CDR3 bases are TGTGCCAGCAGCTTATCCCCAGGGACCGACTACGAGCAGTACTTC.

The J gene is TRBJ2-5, the V gene TRBV2; 10 bases are a match to TRBD1. Near its end, the DNA agrees better with TRBJ2-7, so the J call may be wrong. CDR1 is SNHLY and CDR2 is FYNNEI in the germline V gene. The CDR3 runs 14 residues. The CDR3 protein is CAGLGQGSVYEQYF. DNA for the CDR3: TGTGCCGGACTGGGACAGGGGTCGGTCTACGAGCAGTACTTC.

V is TRBV4-1 and J is TRBJ2-7; D unclear. V lost 2 bases, J lost 0 bases, and 2 bases lay in between. Germline CDR1 MGHRA, CDR2 YSYEKL. The CDR3 extends over 12 amino acids. Here the CDR3 reads CASSQSSYEQYF. The CDR3, as DNA: TGCGCCAGCAGCCAAAGCTCCTACGAGCAGTACTTC.

This sequence joins TRBV9 and TRBJ2-7, with a tentative D call TRBD2 (7 bases). This CDR3 spans 15 amino acids. Trimming pared 0 bases from V and 2 bases from J, leaving 12 bases between. The germline V gene encodes CDR1 SGDLS and CDR2 YYNGEE. CDR3 sequence: CASSVAEGGAYEQYF. The CDR3 DNA is TGTGCCAGCAGCGTAGCGGAGGGGGGGGCCTACGAGCAGTACTTC.

In its sample, this clone was seen a few times. The rearrangement links TRBV27 to TRBJ1-6, with a tentative D call TRBD1 (5 bases). Germline values: CDR1 MNHEY, CDR2 SMNVEV (reference sequence). The CDR3 loop spans 14 amino acids. Between the trimmed V and J ends, which lost 6 bases and 10 bases, there was a span of 16 bases. In DNA, the CDR3 is TGTGCCAGCAGCCTAGGGTGGGGGGGGTCACCCCTCCACTTT. It translates to CASSLGWGGSPLHF.

The rearrangement links TRBV28 to TRBJ2-1; possible D gene TRBD2, 5 bases. The germline gives CDR1 MDHEN, CDR2 SYDVKM. The CDR3 is 15 residues long. V lost 7 bases and J 5 bases, leaving 18 bases between the germline ends. The CDR3 DNA is TGTGCCAGCACCACGATGCAGTACGGGAACAATGAGCAGTTCTTC. Translation: CASTTMQYGNNEQFF.

The V gene is TRBV29-1, the J gene TRBJ2-2, with a possible D match to TRBD2 (6 bases). The length of the CDR3 is 14 residues. Trimming removed 2 bases at V and 7 bases at J, with 14 bases between. Looked up from germline, CDR1 is SQVTM and CDR2 is ANQGSEA. The CDR3 region has the DNA TGCAGCGTTGAAATGGTGGGGGGAATCGGGGAGCTGTTTTTT. It specifies CSVEMVGGIGELFF.

This chain links TRBV5-4 with TRBJ1-2; 8 bases line up with TRBD1. V dropped 2 bases and J dropped 4; count of bases not matched to a gene: 13. The CDR3 has 17 residues. CDR1 is SGHNT, CDR2 YYREEE, per germline (reference sequence). The CDR3 sequence: CASSFDFRQGSAYGYTF. DNA of the CDR3: TGTGCCAGCAGCTTCGATTTCCGACAGGGGTCCGCCTATGGCTACACCTTC.

In this sample, this clone turned up a few times. This chain connects TRBV28 to TRBJ1-1; maybe TRBD1 (5 bases). This CDR3 spans 16 amino acids. Trimming removed 5 bases at V and 2 bases at J, with 18 bases between. CDR1 is MDHEN and CDR2 is SYDVKM in the germline V gene. CDR3 coding DNA: TGTGCCAGCAGTATCCCCCTCCGGGGGACTAACACTGAAGCTTTCTTT. Translating it yields CASSIPLRGTNTEAFF.

V gene TRBV6-5 combines with J gene TRBJ1-3; 7 bases agree with TRBD1. Germline trimming cut 4 bases from V and 2 bases from J; bases unmatched to any gene: 8. Germline V gives CDR1 MNHEY, CDR2 SVGAGI. The CDR3 is made up of 16 amino acids. CDR3 sequence: CASSSKQGPAGNTIYF. The CDR3 nucleotides read TGTGCCAGCAGTTCGAAACAGGGGCCAGCTGGAAACACCATATATTTT.

V is TRBV11-2 and J is TRBJ1-4, with D unclear. Between the trimmed V and J ends, which lost 5 bases and 8 bases, there was a span of 18 bases. The CDR3 consists of 15 residues. Germline V gene data show CDR1 as SGHAT and CDR2 as FQNNGV. The chain's CDR3 is CASSLSINPREKLFF. The CDR3 DNA reads TGTGCCAGCAGCCTAAGTATAAACCCCCGGGAAAAACTGTTTTTT.

The chain links TRBV10-1 to TRBJ2-3; 11 positions match TRBD2. Germline CDR1 reads WNHNN; CDR2 reads SYGVQD (reference sequence). The CDR3 loop spans 16 amino acids. The V segment lost 2 bases and the J segment 2 bases; nucleotides outside the gene matches: 3. The CDR3, as DNA: TGCGCCAGCAGTGAGACTAGCGGGGGAAACACAGATACGCAGTATTTT. Amino acid sequence: CASSETSGGNTDTQYF.

The rearrangement links TRBV7-9 to TRBJ2-3; D gene unclear. The V and J ends lost 2 bases and 4 bases respectively, with 7 bases between them. CDR3 length: 13 amino acids. From germline, CDR1 is SEHNR and CDR2 FQNEAQ (reference sequence). Written as DNA, the CDR3 is TGTGCCAGCAGCTTATGGGCGGCAGATACGCAGTATTTT. Translated, it gives CASSLWAADTQYF.